The next 26 T cell receptor beta chains were all read from a single sample in a study of blood T cell repertoires in COVID-19. The repertoire was sequenced with immunoSEQ multiplex PCR; TCRdb's copy has only in-frame clones and lacks some. The table lists approximately 180,000 clones, around 85% of them singletons. The specimen sequenced was peripheral blood. These receptors all come from a person between 65 and 80 years old with COVID-19, enrolled during active disease.

The chain uses TRBV6-5 and TRBJ1-2; maybe TRBD1 (6 bases). Trimming left V 7 bases short and J 5 bases short, with 14 bases between. This CDR3 spans 13 amino acids. Germline CDR1 MNHEY, CDR2 SVGAGI. The CDR3, as DNA: TGTGCCAGCAACCCCGACAGGCGTTATGGCTACACCTTC. Its protein product is CASNPDRRYGYTF.

The CDR3 region is CASRLAGEWDEQFF. In DNA form, the CDR3 reads TGTGCCAGCAGGCTAGCGGGAGAGTGGGATGAGCAGTTCTTC. This rearrangement joins TRBV6-6 to TRBJ2-1, with 10 bases that match TRBD2. Looked up from germline, CDR1 is MNHNY and CDR2 is SVGAGI (reference sequence). The CDR3 has 14 amino acids. V trimming: 6 bases; J trimming: 8 bases; junction bases outside the gene matches: 7.

This clone showed up just a few times. The CDR3 sequence is CASSIVTGDTDTQYF. DNA for the CDR3: TGTGCCAGTAGTATAGTGACAGGGGACACAGATACGCAGTATTTT. V usage is TRBV19 and J usage is TRBJ2-3, with TRBD1 identical over 8 bases. The CDR3 covers 15 residues. CDR1 is LNHDA and CDR2 is SQIVND in the germline V gene (reference sequence). The trim removed 1 base at V and 2 bases at J, leaving 2 bases unmatched.

The V gene is TRBV6-4, the J gene TRBJ1-1; D may be TRBD1 (6 bases). The CDR3 runs to 14 residues. Germline loops: CDR1 MRHNA, CDR2 SNTAGT. The germline V and J ends were trimmed by 6 bases and 6 bases, with 17 bases remaining between them. The chain's CDR3 is CASSPGWGRAEAFF. DNA for the CDR3: TGTGCCAGCAGCCCCGGGTGGGGGCGGGCTGAAGCTTTCTTT.

The sample holds one count of this clone. The rearrangement links TRBV19 to TRBJ2-1; the match to TRBD1 covers 8 bases. The CDR3 extends over 15 amino acids. V dropped 3 bases and J dropped 5; count of bases not matched to a gene: 6. Germline V gene data show CDR1 as LNHDA and CDR2 as SQIVND (reference sequence). The chain's CDR3 is CASSISGGDHNEQFF. Here the CDR3 DNA reads TGTGCCAGTAGTATTTCAGGGGGCGATCACAATGAGCAGTTCTTC. The whole variable domain, filled in from reference TRBV19 and TRBJ2-1, reads DGGITQSPKYLFRKEGQNVTLSCEQNLNHDAMYWYRQDPGQGLRLIYYSQIVNDFQKGDIAEGYSVSREKKESFPLTVTSAQKNPTAFYLCASSISGGDHNEQFFGPGTRLTVL.

The rearrangement uses TRBV19 and TRBJ1-2, with 7 bases aligning to TRBD1. Germline-derived CDR1 and CDR2 are LNHDA and SQIVND (reference sequence). The trim removed 4 bases at V and 0 bases at J, leaving 8 bases unmatched. The CDR3 runs 16 residues. The CDR3 DNA sequence: TGTGCCAGTAGTACCGACAGGGCGTCAGCTAACTATGGCTACACCTTC. Translated, it gives CASSTDRASANYGYTF.

V usage is TRBV6-5 and J usage is TRBJ1-1; 9 bases match TRBD1. V shed 6 bases, J shed 1 base, and the junction held 6 bases outside the gene matches. Germline loops: CDR1 MNHEY, CDR2 SVGAGI. The CDR3 spans 15 residues. The CDR3 spells CASSGTGWPNTEAFF. As DNA, the CDR3 is TGTGCCAGCAGCGGGACAGGGTGGCCGAACACTGAAGCTTTCTTT.

The rearrangement joins TRBV5-1 to TRBJ1-4; 8 nucleotides match TRBD1. Per the germline V gene, CDR1 is SGHRS and CDR2 is YFSETQ. Trimming cost V 2 bases and J 7 bases; bases outside gene matches: 7. This CDR3 has 15 amino acids. The CDR3 loop is CASSFQGAEAEKLFF. In nucleotides, the CDR3 is TGCGCCAGCAGCTTCCAGGGGGCGGAAGCTGAAAAACTGTTTTTT.

This chain uses TRBV4-3 with TRBJ1-2; D perhaps matches TRBD1 (6 bases). Trimming took 0 bases from V and 4 from J, leaving 12 bases between them. From germline, CDR1 is LGHNA and CDR2 YSLEER. CDR3 size: 15 residues. CDR3 loop: CASSQEGKGGYGYTF. The CDR3 DNA follows: TGCGCCAGCAGCCAAGAGGGGAAAGGGGGCTATGGCTACACCTTC.

The DNA of the CDR3 is TGCGCCAGCAGCTTGGGGGGACAGGGGTCAGCGGGCACCGGGGAGCTGTTTTTT. Amino acid sequence: CASSLGGQGSAGTGELFF. The V and J genes are TRBV5-1 and TRBJ2-2; 10 bases agree with TRBD1. In germline, CDR1 is SGHRS, CDR2 YFSETQ. The CDR3 is made up of 18 amino acids. Unmatched junction bases numbered 9, after V lost 0 bases and J lost 4 bases. The full variable domain, rest sourced from reference TRBV5-1 and TRBJ2-2, is KAGVTQTPRYLIKTRGQQVTLSCSPISGHRSVSWYQQTPGQGLQFLFEYFSETQRNKGNFPGRFSGRQFSNSRSEMNVSTLELGDSALYLCASSLGGQGSAGTGELFFGEGSRLTVL.

This clone showed up just a few times. The chain is built from TRBV7-9 and TRBJ1-4; 12 bases line up with TRBD1. The germline V gene encodes CDR1 SEHNR and CDR2 FQNEAQ (reference sequence). This CDR3 comprises 17 residues. The J segment lost 10 bases and the V segment lost 5 bases, leaving 14 bases of the junction unmatched. CDR3 region: CASSPASSGTGGRKLFF. The CDR3 nucleotides read TGTGCCAGCAGCCCAGCCTCCTCCGGGACAGGGGGCCGAAAACTGTTTTTT.

The chain combines TRBV10-2 with TRBJ2-3, with D possibly being TRBD2 (6 bases). Germline CDR1 is WSHSY and CDR2 is SAAADI. The CDR3 runs to 13 residues. V gave up 7 bases and J gave up 3 bases, with 11 bases separating them. The CDR3 here is CASKALATDTQYF. Written as DNA, the CDR3 is TGCGCCAGCAAGGCACTAGCTACAGATACGCAGTATTTT.

The rearrangement joins TRBV7-2 to TRBJ2-1, with 7 bases aligning to TRBD1. Germline CDR1 and CDR2: SGHTA and FQGNSA. V lost 5 bases, J lost 6 bases, and 7 bases stayed unmatched. CDR3 length: 14 amino acids. This CDR3 reads CASSKRGGINEQFF. CDR3 in DNA: TGTGCCAGCAGCAAACGAGGGGGCATCAATGAGCAGTTCTTC.

This sequence joins TRBV18 and TRBJ1-4; 9 bases fit TRBD1. The germline gives CDR1 KGHSH, CDR2 LQKENI. Unmatched junction bases numbered 13, after V lost 6 bases and J lost 8 bases. The CDR3 is 16 residues long. For the CDR3, the DNA is TGTGCCAGCTCTCCAGTAACAGGGGGCGGAAGGGAAAAACTGTTTTTT. It codes for CASSPVTGGGREKLFF.

This sequence joins TRBV7-3 and TRBJ1-6, with TRBD1 matching 7 bases. After removal of 6 bases from V and 8 bases from J, the junction contained 7 bases not matched to a gene. Germline V gene data show CDR1 as SGHTA and CDR2 as FQGTGA. This CDR3 has 14 amino acids. CDR3 in DNA: TGTGCCAGCAGATTGGGACAGCCAGATTCACCCCTCCACTTT. Translated, it gives CASRLGQPDSPLHF.

This chain links TRBV6-2 or TRBV6-3 with TRBJ2-3; tentatively, D is TRBD2 (5 bases). Trimming removed 6 bases from V and 6 bases from J, with 16 bases in between. The CDR3 loop spans 14 amino acids. From germline, CDR1 is MNHEY and CDR2 SVGEGT. Here the CDR3 DNA reads TGTGCCAGCAGCAAAGGGCTAGCTACCGATACGCAGTATTTT. As protein: CASSKGLATDTQYF.

The chain joins TRBV4-3 to TRBJ2-2, with a tentative D call TRBD1 (6 bases). Germline CDR1 reads LGHNA; CDR2 reads YSLEER. The V and J ends lost 1 base and 0 bases respectively, with 12 bases between them. The CDR3 spans 17 residues. DNA for the CDR3: TGCGCCAGCAGCCAAGCCCCTACAGGGCCGAACACCGGGGAGCTGTTTTTT. This encodes CASSQAPTGPNTGELFF.

V and J are TRBV18 and TRBJ2-6; D perhaps matches TRBD1 (6 bases). Germline V gene sequence: CDR1 KGHSH, CDR2 LQKENI. The CDR3 spans 20 residues. V was trimmed by 3 bases and J by 3 bases, leaving 24 bases between them. In DNA, the CDR3 is TGTGCCAGCTCACCGGCGCCTGCCGGGACATCCCTTAGTGGGGCCAACGTCCTGACTTTC. Translated, it gives CASSPAPAGTSLSGANVLTF.

CDR3 sequence: CASSQGVQGWANVLTF. In DNA form, the CDR3 reads TGTGCCAGCAGCCAAGGGGTCCAGGGATGGGCCAACGTCCTGACTTTC. This rearrangement joins TRBV3-1 (or the pseudogene TRBV3-2) to TRBJ2-6, with a weak D call TRBD1 (5 bases). V gave up 1 base and J gave up 5 bases, with 12 bases separating them. CDR3 size: 16 residues. CDR1 is LGHDT and CDR2 is YNNKEL in the germline V gene (reference sequence).

This chain uses TRBV28 with TRBJ1-5, with D possibly TRBD1 on 5 matching bases. The CDR3 extends over 14 amino acids. Trimming stripped 3 bases from V and 6 bases from J, with 12 bases between. CDR1 and CDR2 from the germline V gene are MDHEN and SYDVKM. As DNA, the CDR3 is TGTGCCAGCAGTTTTTCAACAGGTGTTCAGCCCCAGCATTTT. It is translated as CASSFSTGVQPQHF.

V gene TRBV6-5 combines with J gene TRBJ1-2, with TRBD1 matching 9 bases. The CDR3 runs to 13 residues. V lost 5 bases, J lost 7 bases, and 5 bases stayed unmatched. CDR1 and CDR2 from the germline V gene are MNHEY and SVGAGI. CDR3 loop: CASSIRTGAGYTF. The DNA for the CDR3 is TGTGCCAGCAGTATTCGGACAGGGGCTGGCTACACCTTC.

The chain has TRBV2 and TRBJ2-1, with 13 bases identical to TRBD2. Losses at the gene ends were 7 bases for V and 15 bases for J; bases not matched to a gene: 6. CDR1 is SNHLY and CDR2 is FYNNEI in the germline V gene. This CDR3 comprises 12 residues. Here the CDR3 reads CASTLAGGPLFF. The CDR3 DNA follows: TGTGCCAGCACACTAGCGGGAGGGCCACTGTTCTTC.

The chain is built from TRBV2 and TRBJ2-2, with 9 bases aligning to TRBD1. After removal of 4 bases from V and 7 bases from J, the junction contained 4 bases not matched to a gene. Germline CDR1 reads SNHLY; CDR2 reads FYNNEI. The CDR3 contains 14 residues. The CDR3 is CASSGDRGFGELFF. CDR3 bases: TGTGCCAGCAGTGGCGACAGGGGGTTCGGGGAGCTGTTTTTT.

V gene TRBV5-1 combines with J gene TRBJ1-5; D is unclear. This CDR3 spans 16 amino acids. Looked up from germline, CDR1 is SGHRS and CDR2 is YFSETQ. Trimming took 1 base from V and 2 from J, leaving 13 bases between them. CDR3 sequence: CASSLLPGSRNQPQHF. Here the CDR3 DNA reads TGCGCCAGCAGCTTGTTGCCCGGGAGTCGCAATCAGCCCCAGCATTTT.

This clone was seen a few times. This rearrangement joins TRBV11-2 to TRBJ2-2, with D possibly being TRBD1 (6 bases). CDR1 and CDR2 from the germline V gene are SGHAT and FQNNGV. CDR3 size: 15 residues. Trimming stripped 5 bases from V and 4 bases from J, with 14 bases between. The CDR3 region is CASSPLTGITGELFF. The CDR3 nucleotides read TGTGCCAGCAGCCCCCTCACAGGGATCACCGGGGAGCTGTTTTTT.

This chain uses TRBV11-3 with TRBJ2-1; 10 bases agree with TRBD2. V was pared by 6 bases and J by 9 bases, with 11 bases of the junction left unmatched. This CDR3 spans 15 amino acids. From germline, CDR1 is SGHNT and CDR2 YENEEA. CDR3 in DNA: TGTGCCAGCAGTCTGATAAGCGGGGGGGCCACTGAGCAGTTCTTC. It encodes CASSLISGGATEQFF.